This note documents a single T cell receptor beta chain sequence. Its antigen remains unknown. These data originate in a study of cytomegalovirus exposure and HLA in healthy donors. The CDR3 is 12 amino acids. Per germline, CDR1 LNHDA and CDR2 SQIVND (reference sequence). The trim removed 8 bases at V and 10 bases at J, leaving 9 bases unmatched. Here immunoSEQ multiplex PCR was the method, and the copy in TCRdb shows in-frame clones only, minus some. The table has 110,000 or so clones, about 85% seen once. Study-wide results and limits: Through in vitro validation, three CMV-associated chains were shown to be specific for CMV antigens.

Sequences were obtained from PBMCs. This TCR derives from a woman between 18 and 29 years old in good health and CMV-seronegative. This rearrangement joins TRBV19 to TRBJ1-2; 8 bases agree with TRBD1. This CDR3 is CASGSGQGFYTF. CDR3 nucleotide sequence: TGTGCCAGTGGTTCCGGACAGGGCTTCTACACCTTC.